The entry below gives a single TCR beta chain sequence along with its context. What it binds is unknown. This sample was taken from a study of response to subunit inactivated influenza vaccine. General study results and limits: Each seasonal influenza vaccination recruits few new T cells, the authors suggested.

From the RT-PCR reads, TCRdb called clonotypes with MiXCR, one entry per CDR3 protein. The table has roughly 700,000 distinct CDR3 sequences, 15% to 19% seen once. Germline trimming cut 3 bases from V and 8 bases from J; bases unmatched to any gene: 4. This CDR3 is 12 amino acids long. Germline CDR1 SQVTM, CDR2 ANQGSEA. The origin of this receptor is a man aged 50-59 years who received an inactivated influenza vaccine. This sequence joins TRBV29-1 and TRBJ2-1, with 7 positions matching TRBD2. Specimen: PBMCs from blood, collected roughly 12 days after vaccination. The CDR3: CSVDIGRDEQFF. DNA for the CDR3: TGCAGCGTTGATATAGGGAGGGATGAGCAGTTCTTC.